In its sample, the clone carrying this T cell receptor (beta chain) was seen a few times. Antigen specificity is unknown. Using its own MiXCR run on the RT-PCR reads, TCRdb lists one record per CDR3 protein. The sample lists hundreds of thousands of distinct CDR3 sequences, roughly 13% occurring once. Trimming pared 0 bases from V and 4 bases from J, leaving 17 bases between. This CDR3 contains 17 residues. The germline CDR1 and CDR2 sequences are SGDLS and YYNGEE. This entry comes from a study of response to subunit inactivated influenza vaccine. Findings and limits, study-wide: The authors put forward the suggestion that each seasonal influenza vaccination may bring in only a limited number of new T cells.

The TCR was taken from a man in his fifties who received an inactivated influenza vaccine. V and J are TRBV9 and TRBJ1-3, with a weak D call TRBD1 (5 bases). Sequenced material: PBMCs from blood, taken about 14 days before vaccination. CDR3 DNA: TGTGCCAGCAGCGTAGAGGATGGTAGAGGGACCGGAAACACCATATATTTT. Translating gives CASSVEDGRGTGNTIYF.